This TCR beta chain stems from a study of OX40 agonist ivuxolimab in advanced cancers. General study findings and limits: Circulating CD4+ and CD8+ T cells showed clonal expansion by week 6 at 0.1 to 3.0 mg/kg.

Concerning this clone: Its antigen is currently unknown.

Sequencing was performed with immunoSEQ multiplex PCR; in TCRdb, only in-frame clones are kept and a portion is missing. The sample has tens of thousands of clones, 90% to 95% seen once. The receptor was derived from an adult with an advanced solid tumor such as melanoma, head and neck, liver or kidney cancer. The sequencing used CD4+ or CD8+ T cells sorted from blood, collected in a trial of the OX40 agonist ivuxolimab.

The CDR3 spells CAWSVSEGVFF. CDR3 nucleotides: TGTGCCTGGAGTGTAAGTGAGGGGGTGTTCTTC. The V gene is TRBV30, the J gene TRBJ2-1; D perhaps matches TRBD1 (6 bases). V dropped 0 bases and J dropped 15 bases, with 12 bases sitting between them. There are 11 residues in the CDR3. The germline CDR1 and CDR2 sequences are GTSNPN and SVGIG (reference sequence).